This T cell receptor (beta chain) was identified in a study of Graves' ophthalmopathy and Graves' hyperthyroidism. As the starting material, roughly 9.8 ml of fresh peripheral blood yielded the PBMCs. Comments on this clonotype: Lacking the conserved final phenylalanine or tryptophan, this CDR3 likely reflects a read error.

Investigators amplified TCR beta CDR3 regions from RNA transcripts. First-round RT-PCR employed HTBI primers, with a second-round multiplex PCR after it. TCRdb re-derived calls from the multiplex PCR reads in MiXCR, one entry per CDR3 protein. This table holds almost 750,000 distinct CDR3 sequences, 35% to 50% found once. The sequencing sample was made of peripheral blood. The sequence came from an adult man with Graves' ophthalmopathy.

CDR3 coding DNA: TGTGCCACCTCCGGGACAGGCAATTCACCCCTCCACCTT. Residues: CATSGTGNSPLHL. The chain recombines TRBV10-3 with TRBJ1-6; 8 nucleotides match TRBD1. V shed 10 bases and J 7 bases; nucleotides not matched to a gene: 6. The CDR3 covers 13 residues. Germline CDR1 and CDR2: ENHRY and SYGVKD.